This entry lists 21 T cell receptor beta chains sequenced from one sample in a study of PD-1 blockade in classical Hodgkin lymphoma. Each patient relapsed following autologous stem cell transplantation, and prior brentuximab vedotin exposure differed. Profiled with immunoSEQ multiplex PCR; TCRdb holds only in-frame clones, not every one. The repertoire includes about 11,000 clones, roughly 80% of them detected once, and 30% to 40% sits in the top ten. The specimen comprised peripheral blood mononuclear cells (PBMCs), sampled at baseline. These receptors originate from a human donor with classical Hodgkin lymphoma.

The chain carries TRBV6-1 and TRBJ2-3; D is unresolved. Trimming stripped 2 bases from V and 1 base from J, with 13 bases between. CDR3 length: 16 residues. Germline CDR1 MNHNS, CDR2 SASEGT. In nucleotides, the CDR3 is TGTGCCAGCAGTGAATCCCCGGCCCAGGGCACAGATACGCAGTATTTT. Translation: CASSESPAQGTDTQYF.

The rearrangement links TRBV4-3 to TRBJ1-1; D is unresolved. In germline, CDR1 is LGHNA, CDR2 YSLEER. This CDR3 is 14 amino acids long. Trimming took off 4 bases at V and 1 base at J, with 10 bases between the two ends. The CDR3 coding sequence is TGCGCCAGCAGCCCCTCACCCGGGAACACTGAAGCTTTCTTT. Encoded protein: CASSPSPGNTEAFF.

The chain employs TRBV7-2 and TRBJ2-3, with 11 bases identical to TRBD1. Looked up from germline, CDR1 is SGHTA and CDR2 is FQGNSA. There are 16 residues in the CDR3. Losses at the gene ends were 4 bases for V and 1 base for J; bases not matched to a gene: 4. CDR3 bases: TGTGCCAGCAGCTGGACAGGGGGCTGGGGCACAGATACGCAGTATTTT. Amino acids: CASSWTGGWGTDTQYF.

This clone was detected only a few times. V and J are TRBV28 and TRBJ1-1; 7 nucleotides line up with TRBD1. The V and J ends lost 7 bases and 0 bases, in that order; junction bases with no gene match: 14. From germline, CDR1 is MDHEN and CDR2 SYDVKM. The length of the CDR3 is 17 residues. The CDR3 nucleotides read TGTGCCAGCACTTCGTGGGGATACAGGGGCCTGAACACTGAAGCTTTCTTT. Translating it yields CASTSWGYRGLNTEAFF.

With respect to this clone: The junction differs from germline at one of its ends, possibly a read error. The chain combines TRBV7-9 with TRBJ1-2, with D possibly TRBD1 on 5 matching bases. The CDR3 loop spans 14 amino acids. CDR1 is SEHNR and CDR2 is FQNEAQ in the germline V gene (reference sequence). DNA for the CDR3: TGCGCCAGCAGCCAAGATCGGGGGACCTATGGCTACACCTTC. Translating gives CASSQDRGTYGYTF.

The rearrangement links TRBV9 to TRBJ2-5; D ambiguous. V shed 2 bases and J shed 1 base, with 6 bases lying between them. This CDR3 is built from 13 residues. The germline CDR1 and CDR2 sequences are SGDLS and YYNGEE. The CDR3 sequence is CASSVRVQETQYF. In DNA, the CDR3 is TGTGCCAGCAGCGTTAGGGTCCAAGAGACCCAGTACTTC.

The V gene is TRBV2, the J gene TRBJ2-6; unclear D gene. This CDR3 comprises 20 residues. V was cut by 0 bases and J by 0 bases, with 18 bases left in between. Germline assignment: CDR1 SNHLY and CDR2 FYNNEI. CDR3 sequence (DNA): TGTGCCAGCAGTGAAGCGCTTCAAGGAAAACAAGTCTCTGGGGCCAACGTCCTGACTTTC. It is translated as CASSEALQGKQVSGANVLTF.

CDR3 region: CASSLGTAMNTEAFF. CDR3 nucleotides: TGTGCCAGCAGCTTAGGGACAGCCATGAACACTGAAGCTTTCTTT. The V and J genes are TRBV5-6 and TRBJ1-1, with 7 bases fitting TRBD1. The V gene's germline CDR1 is SGHDT and CDR2 YYEEEE. V shed 2 bases and J 0 bases; nucleotides not matched to a gene: 4. This CDR3 has 15 residues.

The CDR3 sequence is CASSRAPGETQYF. Written as DNA, the CDR3 is TGCGCCAGCAGTCGGGCCCCCGGGGAGACCCAGTACTTC. The chain couples TRBV5-1 to TRBJ2-5; D is ambiguous. V lost 5 bases, J lost 5 bases, and 13 bases lay in between. In germline, CDR1 is SGHRS, CDR2 YFSETQ. The length of the CDR3 is 13 residues.

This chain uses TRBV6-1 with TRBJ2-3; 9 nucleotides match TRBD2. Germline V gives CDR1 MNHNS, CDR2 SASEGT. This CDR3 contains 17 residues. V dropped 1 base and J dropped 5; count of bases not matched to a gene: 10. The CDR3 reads CASSEGRTSGGRDTQYF. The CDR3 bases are TGTGCCAGCAGTGAAGGAAGGACGAGCGGGGGGAGAGATACGCAGTATTTT.

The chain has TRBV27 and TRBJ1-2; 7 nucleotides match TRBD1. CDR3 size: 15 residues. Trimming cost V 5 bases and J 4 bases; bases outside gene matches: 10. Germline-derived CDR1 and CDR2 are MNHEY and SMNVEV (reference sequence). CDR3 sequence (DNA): TGTGCCAGCAGTCCCAACAGGGGTGACGGCTATGGCTACACCTTC. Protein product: CASSPNRGDGYGYTF.

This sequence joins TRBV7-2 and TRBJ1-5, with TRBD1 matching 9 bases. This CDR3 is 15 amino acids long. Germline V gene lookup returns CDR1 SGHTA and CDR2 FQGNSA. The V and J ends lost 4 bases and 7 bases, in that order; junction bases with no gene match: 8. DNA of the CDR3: TGTGCCAGCAGCTCGGGACAGGGAGCTCACCAGCCCCAGCATTTT. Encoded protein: CASSSGQGAHQPQHF. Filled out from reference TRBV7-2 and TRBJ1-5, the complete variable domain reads GAGVSQSPSNKVTEKGKDVELRCDPISGHTALYWYRQSLGQGLEFLIYFQGNSAPDKSGLPSDRFSAERTGGSVSTLTIQRTQQEDSAVYLCASSSGQGAHQPQHFGDGTRLSIL.

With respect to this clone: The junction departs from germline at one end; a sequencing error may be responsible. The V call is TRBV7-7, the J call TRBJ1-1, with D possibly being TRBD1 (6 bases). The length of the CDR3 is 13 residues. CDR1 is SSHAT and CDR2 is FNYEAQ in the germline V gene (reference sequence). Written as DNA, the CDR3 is TGTGCTAGCAGCTTGGACAGAAGCACTGAAGCTTTCTTT. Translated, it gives CASSLDRSTEAFF.

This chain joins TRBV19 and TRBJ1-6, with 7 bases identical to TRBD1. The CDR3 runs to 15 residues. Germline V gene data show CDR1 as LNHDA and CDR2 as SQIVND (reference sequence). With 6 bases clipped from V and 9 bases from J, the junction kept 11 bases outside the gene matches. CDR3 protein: CASRKGDSWGSPLHF. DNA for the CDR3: TGTGCCAGTAGAAAGGGGGACAGTTGGGGTTCACCCCTCCACTTT. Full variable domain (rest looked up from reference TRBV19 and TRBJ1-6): DGGITQSPKYLFRKEGQNVTLSCEQNLNHDAMYWYRQDPGQGLRLIYYSQIVNDFQKGDIAEGYSVSREKKESFPLTVTSAQKNPTAFYLCASRKGDSWGSPLHFGNGTRLTVT.

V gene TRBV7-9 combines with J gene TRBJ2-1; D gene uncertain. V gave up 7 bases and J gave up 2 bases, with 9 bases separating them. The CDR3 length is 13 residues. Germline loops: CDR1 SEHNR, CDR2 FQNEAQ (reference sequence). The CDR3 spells CASTIDAYNEQFF. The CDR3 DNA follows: TGTGCCAGCACCATCGACGCCTACAATGAGCAGTTCTTC.

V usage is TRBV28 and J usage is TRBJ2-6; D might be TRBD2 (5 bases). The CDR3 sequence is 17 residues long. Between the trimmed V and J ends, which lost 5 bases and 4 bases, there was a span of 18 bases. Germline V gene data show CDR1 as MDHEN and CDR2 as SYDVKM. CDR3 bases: TGTGCCAGCAGTGCCGGGATTCTAAAAGACGGGGCCAACGTCCTGACTTTC. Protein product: CASSAGILKDGANVLTF.

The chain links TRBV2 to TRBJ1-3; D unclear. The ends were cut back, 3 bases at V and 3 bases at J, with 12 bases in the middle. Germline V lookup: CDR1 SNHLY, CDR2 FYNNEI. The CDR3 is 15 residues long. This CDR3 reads CASSESESRGNTIYF. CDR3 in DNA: TGTGCCAGCAGTGAGTCTGAGTCACGTGGAAACACCATATATTTT.

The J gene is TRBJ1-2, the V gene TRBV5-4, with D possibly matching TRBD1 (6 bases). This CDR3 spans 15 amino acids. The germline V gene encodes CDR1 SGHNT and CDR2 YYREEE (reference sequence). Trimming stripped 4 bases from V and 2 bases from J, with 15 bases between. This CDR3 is CASSQPDRGNYGYTF. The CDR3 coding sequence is TGTGCCAGCAGCCAACCGGACAGAGGAAACTATGGCTACACCTTC.

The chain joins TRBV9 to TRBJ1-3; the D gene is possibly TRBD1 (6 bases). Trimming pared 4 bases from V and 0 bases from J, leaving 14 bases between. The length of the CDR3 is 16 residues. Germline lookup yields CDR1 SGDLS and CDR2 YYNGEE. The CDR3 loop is CASSFIGQPSGNTIYF. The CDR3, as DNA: TGTGCCAGCAGCTTTATCGGACAGCCCTCTGGAAACACCATATATTTT.

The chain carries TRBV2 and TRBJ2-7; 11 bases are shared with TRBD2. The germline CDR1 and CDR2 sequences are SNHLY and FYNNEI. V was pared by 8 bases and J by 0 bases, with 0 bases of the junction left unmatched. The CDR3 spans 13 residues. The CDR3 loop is CASGTSGSYEQYF. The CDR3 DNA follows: TGTGCCAGCGGGACTAGCGGCTCCTACGAGCAGTACTTC.

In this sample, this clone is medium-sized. The CDR3 DNA follows: TGTGCCAGCGACCAGGGGGGGAACTATGGCTACACCTTC. This sequence encodes CASDQGGNYGYTF. The chain is built from TRBV7-2 and TRBJ1-2; 7 bases match TRBD1. This CDR3 has 13 residues. Trimming cost V 8 bases and J 2 bases; bases outside gene matches: 5. In germline, CDR1 is SGHTA, CDR2 FQGNSA.